The next 2 T cell receptor beta chains were all read from a single sample in a study of blood T cell repertoires in COVID-19. The assay was immunoSEQ multiplex PCR, and TCRdb's table has in-frame clones only and misses some. The sample carries around 100,000 clones, roughly 84% recorded once. Sequenced: peripheral blood. These receptors all come from a man aged 60 to 69 with acute or convalescent COVID-19.

The V call is TRBV5-1, the J call TRBJ2-3; 11 nucleotides match TRBD2. Germline CDR1 is SGHRS and CDR2 is YFSETQ. CDR3 length equals 16 residues. V lost 5 bases and J lost 4; bases outside the gene matches: 9. The CDR3 nucleotides are TGCGCCAGCAGGATTACTGTAGCGGGAGGGGCAGATACGCAGTATTTT. This codes for CASRITVAGGADTQYF.

This chain links TRBV5-5 with TRBJ1-1, with D possibly TRBD1 on 6 matching bases. Germline V gives CDR1 SGHKS, CDR2 YYEKEE (reference sequence). The CDR3 covers 14 residues. Trimming pared 4 bases from V and 7 bases from J, leaving 17 bases between. This chain's CDR3 is CASSLSGGAIEAFF. In DNA form, the CDR3 reads TGTGCCAGCAGCCTTAGTGGGGGGGCAATTGAAGCTTTCTTT.